These 19 T cell receptor beta chains came from one sample sequenced in a study of shared clonotypes between healthy human individuals. The method was immunoSEQ multiplex PCR; TCRdb's version includes in-frame clones alone and lacks a portion of them. The repertoire holds some 2,000,000 clones, 90% to 95% seen once, with more than 0.1% in the top ten. Material: naive CD4+ T cells sorted from blood. Sample subset: CD45RA+ positively selected. These receptors came from a man between 18 and 35 years old in good health.

V and J are TRBV2 and TRBJ1-2; tentative D call: TRBD1 (5 bases). Germline CDR1 reads SNHLY; CDR2 reads FYNNEI. This CDR3 comprises 13 residues. Trimming shortened V by 10 bases and J by 5 bases, and 17 bases separated the two germline ends. The CDR3: CATRDVNRYGYTF. The CDR3 bases are TGTGCCACCCGGGACGTCAACCGTTATGGCTACACCTTC.

The chain has TRBV9 and TRBJ2-3, with no clear D. Germline CDR1 reads SGDLS; CDR2 reads YYNGEE. V dropped 0 bases and J dropped 1 base, with 12 bases sitting between them. This CDR3 has 16 amino acids. The CDR3 bases are TGTGCCAGCAGCGTAGGCGTGGGCCCAGGCACAGATACGCAGTATTTT. Protein: CASSVGVGPGTDTQYF.

This clone showed up just a few times. In DNA form, the CDR3 reads TGTGCCAGCAGGCCGGGACGGATCTACGAGCAGTACTTC. It specifies CASRPGRIYEQYF. This chain connects TRBV28 to TRBJ2-7; D is possibly TRBD1 or TRBD2 (5 bases each). This CDR3 has 13 amino acids. V was shortened by 6 bases and J by 3 bases, with 12 bases between the two germline ends. Germline assignment: CDR1 MDHEN and CDR2 SYDVKM.

V usage is TRBV10-3 and J usage is TRBJ1-6, with 8 bases identical to TRBD1. This CDR3 has 13 amino acids. Germline CDR1 and CDR2: ENHRY and SYGVKD. The trim removed 6 bases at V and 8 bases at J, leaving 3 bases unmatched. CDR3 region: CAISGTGDSPLHF. The CDR3 DNA follows: TGTGCCATCAGCGGGACAGGTGATTCACCCCTCCACTTT.

Notes on this clone: Within the sample, other DNA sequences also encode this same CDR3. The rearrangement links TRBV19 to TRBJ2-7; 9 bases align to TRBD2. Trimming cost V 1 base and J 0 bases; bases outside gene matches: 1. Germline V gives CDR1 LNHDA, CDR2 SQIVND (reference sequence). The length of the CDR3 is 15 residues. CDR3 loop: CASSIGSGGSYEQYF. CDR3 DNA: TGTGCCAGTAGTATAGGTAGCGGGGGCTCCTACGAGCAGTACTTC. The whole variable domain, filled in from reference TRBV19 and TRBJ2-7, reads DGGITQSPKYLFRKEGQNVTLSCEQNLNHDAMYWYRQDPGQGLRLIYYSQIVNDFQKGDIAEGYSVSREKKESFPLTVTSAQKNPTAFYLCASSIGSGGSYEQYFGPGTRLTVT.

V usage is TRBV6-5 and J usage is TRBJ2-5; 8 bases align to TRBD1. J lost 5 bases, V lost 3 bases, and 5 bases had no gene match. This CDR3 has 14 residues. In germline, CDR1 is MNHEY, CDR2 SVGAGI. In nucleotides, the CDR3 is TGTGCCAGCAGTTATTTGACAGGGGACGAGACCCAGTACTTC. Translating it yields CASSYLTGDETQYF.

This sequence joins TRBV6-5 and TRBJ2-1; no clear D gene. V was pared by 6 bases and J by 6 bases, with 18 bases between. From germline, CDR1 is MNHEY and CDR2 SVGAGI. This CDR3 spans 15 amino acids. CDR3 in amino acids: CASRLRHHPPNEQFF. The CDR3 DNA reads TGTGCCAGCAGGCTTCGCCACCATCCGCCCAATGAGCAGTTCTTC.

The chain combines TRBV4-3 with TRBJ2-1; TRBD2 matches at 8 bases. Germline CDR1 reads LGHNA; CDR2 reads YSLEER. The ends lost 0 bases at V and 6 bases at J; junction bases unmatched: 7. The CDR3 totals 16 residues. The CDR3, as DNA: TGCGCCAGCAGCCAAGATATCGGGAGGGCCTTCAATGAGCAGTTCTTC. Protein: CASSQDIGRAFNEQFF.

The CDR3 sequence: CASSSHASGFQNEQFF. In nucleotides, the CDR3 is TGTGCCAGCAGCTCCCACGCTAGCGGGTTCCAAAATGAGCAGTTCTTC. V and J are TRBV7-8 and TRBJ2-1; TRBD2 matches 8 bases. Trimming at V came to 4 bases and at J to 7 bases, leaving 12 bases not matched to a gene. There are 16 residues in the CDR3. Germline V gene lookup returns CDR1 SGHVS and CDR2 FQNEAQ.

This chain connects TRBV5-6 to TRBJ1-6; 8 bases line up with TRBD1. The CDR3 totals 16 residues. V gave up 3 bases and J gave up 0 bases; unmatched junction bases: 2. Germline CDR1 is SGHDT and CDR2 is YYEEEE. The CDR3 nucleotides read TGTGCCAGCAGCTACAGGGGGACCTCCTATAATTCACCCCTCCACTTT. Translated, it gives CASSYRGTSYNSPLHF. The complete variable domain, with remaining parts taken from reference TRBV5-6 and TRBJ1-6, reads DAGVTQSPTHLIKTRGQQVTLRCSPKSGHDTVSWYQQALGQGPQFIFQYYEEEERQRGNFPDRFSGHQFPNYSSELNVNALLLGDSALYLCASSYRGTSYNSPLHFGNGTRLTVT.

This chain uses TRBV15 with TRBJ2-1; TRBD2 aligns across 10 bases. The CDR3 totals 18 residues. Trimming removed 0 bases from V and 4 bases from J; junction bases left unmatched: 9. Germline-derived CDR1 and CDR2 are LNHNV and YYDKDF (reference sequence). Here the CDR3 DNA reads TGTGCCACCAGCAGAGATTCGGGTAGCGGGAGGAATTACAATGAGCAGTTCTTC. This sequence encodes CATSRDSGSGRNYNEQFF.

This rearrangement joins TRBV5-1 to TRBJ2-2, with D uncertain. The CDR3 spans 16 residues. V lost 4 bases to trimming and J lost 4 bases, with 17 bases between them. Germline CDR1 reads SGHRS; CDR2 reads YFSETQ. CDR3 nucleotide sequence: TGCGCCAGCAGCACTTCGACCCTTTTAGGCACCGGGGAGCTGTTTTTT. Encoded protein: CASSTSTLLGTGELFF.

To note about this clone: The sample holds other DNA sequences that translate to the same CDR3. The chain combines TRBV5-6 with TRBJ2-7; 10 nucleotides line up with TRBD2. The CDR3 extends over 14 amino acids. The V segment lost 4 bases and the J segment 1 base; nucleotides outside the gene matches: 2. CDR1 is SGHDT, CDR2 YYEEEE, per germline. Here the CDR3 DNA reads TGTGCCAGCAGCCTAGCGGGGGTATCCTACGAGCAGTACTTC. It codes for CASSLAGVSYEQYF.

The count of this clone is one. The chain joins TRBV7-9 to TRBJ1-1; D is ambiguous. The CDR3 runs to 13 residues. V was trimmed by 5 bases and J by 7 bases, leaving 14 bases between them. Germline V gene lookup returns CDR1 SEHNR and CDR2 FQNEAQ (reference sequence). The CDR3 DNA sequence: TGTGCCAGCAGCCCCATCCCGGTGGGTGAAGCTTTCTTT. Amino acids: CASSPIPVGEAFF.

The J gene is TRBJ2-3, the V gene TRBV4-2; 8 bases line up with TRBD2. CDR3 length: 14 residues. Germline values: CDR1 LGHNA, CDR2 YNFKEQ. J gave up 4 bases and V 4 bases, and 4 bases lay outside the gene matches. CDR3 in amino acids: CASSPDGGADTQYF. Written as DNA, the CDR3 is TGTGCCAGCAGCCCGGACGGGGGGGCAGATACGCAGTATTTT.

This clone appeared once. The J gene is TRBJ1-4, the V gene TRBV7-9; 9 bases align to TRBD1. The junction had 4 bases not matched to a gene; V was cut back by 7 bases and J by 4 bases. The CDR3 is made up of 14 amino acids. CDR1 and CDR2 (germline): SEHNR, FQNEAQ (reference sequence). The CDR3 spells CASTVDRGNEKLFF. The CDR3 bases are TGTGCCAGCACCGTGGACAGGGGTAATGAAAAACTGTTTTTT.

V gene TRBV10-1 combines with J gene TRBJ1-2; 7 nucleotides line up with TRBD1. The J segment lost 8 bases and the V segment lost 11 bases, leaving 20 bases of the junction unmatched. Looked up from germline, CDR1 is WNHNN and CDR2 is SYGVQD (reference sequence). This CDR3 contains 15 residues. CDR3 DNA: TGCGCCCCAGGAGAATCAGGACAGGCCCCTATCGGCTACACCTTC. This gives the protein CAPGESGQAPIGYTF.

This clone has just one count. The rearrangement links TRBV7-2 to TRBJ2-3, with TRBD2 identical over 9 bases. Germline lookup yields CDR1 SGHTA and CDR2 FQGNSA. The junction had 11 bases not matched to a gene; V was cut back by 5 bases and J by 5 bases. The CDR3 is 16 amino acids. The chain's CDR3 is CASSPMSGGTLDTQYF. CDR3 nucleotides: TGTGCCAGCAGCCCGATGAGCGGGGGGACCTTAGATACGCAGTATTTT.

This chain links TRBV5-4 with TRBJ2-5; no firm D call. Trimming removed 5 bases from V and 4 bases from J, with 9 bases in between. CDR3 length: 12 amino acids. Germline lookup yields CDR1 SGHNT and CDR2 YYREEE (reference sequence). The CDR3 bases are TGTGCCAGCAGTCAGCCCCGAGAGACCCAGTACTTC. It encodes CASSQPRETQYF. The full variable domain, completed using reference TRBV5-4 and TRBJ2-5, is ETGVTQSPTHLIKTRGQQVTLRCSSQSGHNTVSWYQQALGQGPQFIFQYYREEENGRGNFPPRFSGLQFPNYSSELNVNALELDDSALYLCASSQPRETQYFGPGTRLLVL.